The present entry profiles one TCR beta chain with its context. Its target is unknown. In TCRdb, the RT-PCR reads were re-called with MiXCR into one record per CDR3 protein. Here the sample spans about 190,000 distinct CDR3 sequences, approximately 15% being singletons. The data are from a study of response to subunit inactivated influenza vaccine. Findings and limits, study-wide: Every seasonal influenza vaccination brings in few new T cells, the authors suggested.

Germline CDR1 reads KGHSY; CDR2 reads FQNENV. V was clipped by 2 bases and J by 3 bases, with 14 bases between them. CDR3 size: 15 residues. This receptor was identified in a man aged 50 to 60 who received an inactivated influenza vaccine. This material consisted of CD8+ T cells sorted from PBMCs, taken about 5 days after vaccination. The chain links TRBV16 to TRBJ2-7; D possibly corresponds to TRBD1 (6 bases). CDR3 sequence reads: CASSQGTPSFYEQYF. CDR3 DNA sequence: TGTGCCAGCAGCCAAGGGACACCTTCCTTCTACGAGCAGTACTTC.